The 5 T cell receptor beta chains in this list originate from one sample, sequenced in a study of cytomegalovirus exposure and HLA in healthy donors. The primer mix had 60 Vbeta and 13 Jbeta primers. Here immunoSEQ multiplex PCR was the method, and the copy in TCRdb shows in-frame clones only, minus some. The data contain 95,000 to 130,000 clones, over 60% of them singletons. The sequenced material came from PBMCs. The receptors derive from a man aged 25 to 45 in good health and CMV-seropositive.

This chain joins TRBV28 and TRBJ1-6; D unresolved. Trimming cost V 1 base and J 3 bases, with 7 bases left between them. Germline-derived CDR1 and CDR2 are MDHEN and SYDVKM. The CDR3 has 15 residues. The CDR3 DNA is TGTGCCAGCAGTTTATTCGGAGACTATAATTCACCCCTCCACTTT. It translates to CASSLFGDYNSPLHF.

Written as DNA, the CDR3 is TGTGCCAGTAGTATAGATGCAGGGGGCTACAATGAGCAGTTCTTC. Amino acid sequence: CASSIDAGGYNEQFF. The chain combines TRBV19 with TRBJ2-1, with 7 nucleotides matching TRBD1. J lost 3 bases, V lost 0 bases, and 2 bases had no gene match. The CDR3 runs to 15 residues. Germline V gives CDR1 LNHDA, CDR2 SQIVND (reference sequence).

The chain combines TRBV4-1 with TRBJ2-7, with 9 bases matching TRBD2. Germline CDR1 reads MGHRA; CDR2 reads YSYEKL. Trimming took 2 bases from V and 7 from J; bases not matched to a gene: 9. The CDR3 loop spans 15 amino acids. The CDR3 DNA reads as TGCGCCAGCAGCCAATTAGCGGGAGTGCGCAGAGAGCAGTACTTC. Translating it yields CASSQLAGVRREQYF.

The chain couples TRBV6-1 to TRBJ1-2; no clear D gene. There are 12 residues in the CDR3. The germline gives CDR1 MNHNS, CDR2 SASEGT. The V end lost 9 bases, the J end lost 3 bases, and 11 bases lay between the germline ends. The CDR3 region is CASLDLDYGYTF. CDR3 nucleotide sequence: TGTGCCAGTCTAGACCTGGACTATGGCTACACCTTC.

The gene calls are TRBV30 and TRBJ2-3; 13 bases agree with TRBD2. Germline CDR1 reads GTSNPN; CDR2 reads SVGIG (reference sequence). The CDR3 runs to 17 residues. The J segment lost 0 bases and the V segment lost 3 bases, leaving 6 bases of the junction unmatched. Here the CDR3 DNA reads TGTGCCTGGAGGTGGACTAGCGGGGGCTCTAGCACAGATACGCAGTATTTT. Protein: CAWRWTSGGSSTDTQYF.